The rows below give T cell receptor beta chains drawn from one sample of a study of CD8 T cells in Susac syndrome. MiXCR was run by TCRdb on the immunoSEQ multiplex PCR reads, yielding one entry per CDR3 protein. The sample contains around 81,000 distinct CDR3 sequences, approximately 93% of which appear only once. Sequencing used CD8+ T cells from PBMCs. The receptors originated from a human donor with Susac syndrome. Both conserved end residues are part of each CDR3. D genes are given only for firm matches. Rows give clone size only sometimes, using once, few, many, or a class for an expanded clone.

clone size	D gene	V gene	J gene	CDR3 protein	CDR3 DNA
NA	NA	TRBV30	TRBJ1-1	CAWDTVSEAFF	TGTGCCTGGGACACGGTTTCAGAAGCTTTCTTT
NA	TRBD1	TRBV4-2	TRBJ2-2	CASSQETSGGATGELFF	TGTGCCAGCAGCCAAGAAACTTCAGGGGGCGCGACCGGGGAGCTGTTTTTT
NA	TRBD1	TRBV28	TRBJ2-5	CASSPTLDRGRRETQYF	TGTGCCAGCAGTCCTACCTTAGACAGGGGGCGAAGGGAGACCCAGTACTTC
few	NA	TRBV6-1	TRBJ2-7	CASKAEDSPFYEQYF	TGTGCCAGCAAGGCTGAAGATTCTCCCTTCTACGAGCAGTACTTC
NA	NA	TRBV3-1	TRBJ1-5	CASSQEGWNQPQHF	TGTGCCAGCAGCCAAGAGGGATGGAATCAGCCCCAGCATTTT
NA	TRBD2	TRBV3-1	TRBJ2-1	CASSQDQLAAEQEQFF	TGTGCCAGCAGCCAAGATCAACTAGCGGCAGAACAAGAGCAGTTCTTC
once	NA	TRBV18	TRBJ2-7	CASSPPTVSSYEQYF	TGTGCCAGCTCACCACCGACGGTGAGCTCCTACGAGCAGTACTTC
NA	TRBD1	TRBV20-1	TRBJ2-7	CSATDRGQESYEQYF	TGCAGTGCTACGGACAGGGGGCAGGAGTCCTACGAGCAGTACTTC
NA	NA	TRBV6-5	TRBJ2-7	CASSPSRGGEQYF	TGTGCCAGCAGCCCTTCGAGGGGCGGCGAGCAGTACTTC
NA	TRBD2	TRBV7-8	TRBJ2-3	CASSLGLAGGPKITDTQYF	TGTGCCAGCAGCTTGGGACTAGCGGGAGGCCCCAAGATCACAGATACGCAGTATTTT
NA	TRBD2	TRBV27	TRBJ2-5	CASSPGLAGSIETQYF	TGTGCCAGCAGTCCCGGACTAGCGGGTAGTATCGAGACCCAGTACTTC
NA	NA	TRBV27	TRBJ1-5	CASSSRGNQPQHF	TGTGCCAGCAGTTCCCGCGGCAATCAGCCCCAGCATTTT
NA	TRBD2	TRBV7-9	TRBJ2-2	CASSYTSGGLPGELFF	TGTGCCAGCAGCTATACTAGCGGGGGTCTGCCCGGGGAGCTGTTTTTT
NA	NA	TRBV6-1	TRBJ2-7	CASRYPEDEQYF	TGTGCCAGCAGGTACCCCGAGGACGAGCAGTACTTC
few	TRBD1	TRBV25-1	TRBJ2-5	CASSGDREETQYF	TGTGCCAGCAGTGGGGACAGGGAAGAGACCCAGTACTTC
few	NA	TRBV15	TRBJ2-6	CATSTGAGANVLTF	TGTGCCACCAGCACGGGAGCTGGGGCCAACGTCCTGACTTTC
NA	NA	TRBV25-1	TRBJ2-5	CASGTGLAETQYF	TGTGCCAGCGGGACGGGGCTAGCGGAGACCCAGTACTTC
few	NA	TRBV7-6	TRBJ1-1	CASSLEMNTEAFF	TGTGCCAGCAGCTTAGAAATGAACACTGAAGCTTTCTTT
NA	NA	TRBV18	TRBJ2-1	CASSPSRGSSYNEQFF	TGTGCCAGCTCACCATCGAGGGGAAGCTCCTACAATGAGCAGTTCTTC
NA	NA	TRBV6-5	TRBJ2-6	CASSNPGPRANVLTF	TGTGCCAGCAGTAATCCGGGCCCGAGGGCCAACGTCCTGACTTTC
once	NA	TRBV19	TRBJ1-5	CASSILSHQPQHF	TGTGCCAGTAGTATTCTAAGTCATCAGCCCCAGCATTTT
NA	NA	TRBV14	TRBJ2-3	CASSQYSTDTQYF	TGTGCCAGCAGCCAATACAGCACAGATACGCAGTATTTT
NA	NA	TRBV30	TRBJ2-1	CAWSAPSEQFF	TGTGCCTGGAGTGCGCCGAGTGAGCAGTTCTTC
NA	NA	TRBV4-3	TRBJ2-3	CASSQDVGADTQYF	TGCGCCAGCAGCCAAGATGTTGGAGCCGATACGCAGTATTTT
few	NA	TRBV25-1	TRBJ1-4	CASTDGGGEKLFF	TGTGCCAGCACGGACGGGGGTGGCGAAAAACTGTTTTTT
NA	NA	TRBV7-9	TRBJ2-7	CASSLSGLSEQYF	TGTGCCAGCAGCTTAAGCGGATTAAGCGAGCAGTACTTC
NA	TRBD1	TRBV4-3	TRBJ2-4	CASSPWTGITNIQYF	TGCGCCAGCAGCCCTTGGACAGGGATAACGAACATTCAGTACTTC
NA	NA	TRBV3-1	TRBJ1-5	CASSQGEGNQPQHF	TGTGCCAGCAGCCAAGGAGAAGGCAATCAGCCCCAGCATTTT
NA	NA	TRBV30	TRBJ2-2	CAWSVLTAGELFF	TGTGCCTGGAGTGTACTGACCGCCGGGGAGCTGTTTTTT
once	NA	TRBV12-3/TRBV12-4	TRBJ2-3	CASSLTREATDTQYF	TGTGCCAGCAGTTTAACCAGGGAAGCTACAGATACGCAGTATTTT
NA	TRBD2	TRBV5-1	TRBJ2-1	CASVAGDEQFF	TGCGCCAGCGTGGCGGGGGATGAGCAGTTCTTC
NA	NA	TRBV30	TRBJ2-7	CAWVYEQYF	TGTGCCTGGGTCTACGAGCAGTACTTC
NA	TRBD2	TRBV4-1	TRBJ2-1	CASRSGGAKNEQFF	TGCGCCAGCAGGTCCGGGGGGGCCAAGAATGAGCAGTTCTTC
NA	TRBD2	TRBV27	TRBJ2-1	CASSFPTSGAKFF	TGTGCCAGCAGTTTCCCGACTAGCGGGGCTAAGTTCTTC
NA	NA	TRBV9	TRBJ2-3	CASSVEGRTTDTQYF	TGTGCCAGCAGCGTTGAAGGGAGGACGACAGATACGCAGTATTTT
NA	NA	TRBV5-1	TRBJ1-1	CATRAPDTEAFF	TGCGCCACCCGGGCCCCGGACACTGAAGCTTTCTTT
NA	NA	TRBV12-3/TRBV12-4	TRBJ2-1	CASSLARVAEQFF	TGTGCCAGCAGTTTAGCGCGCGTGGCTGAGCAGTTCTTC
NA	NA	TRBV6-2/TRBV6-3	TRBJ2-5	CASSLTAQAETQYF	TGTGCCAGCAGTCTCACCGCCCAAGCCGAGACCCAGTACTTC
NA	NA	TRBV27	TRBJ2-3	CASSLLRGLGGTDTQYF	TGTGCCAGCAGCTTACTCAGGGGCCTTGGGGGTACAGATACGCAGTATTTT
NA	TRBD1	TRBV9	TRBJ2-2	CASSETGGLTGELFF	TGTGCCAGCAGCGAGACAGGGGGCCTCACCGGGGAGCTGTTTTTT
NA	NA	TRBV30	TRBJ2-7	CAWAYGEYYEQYF	TGTGCCTGGGCCTACGGGGAGTACTACGAGCAGTACTTC
NA	TRBD2	TRBV28	TRBJ2-1	CASVGTSGDNEQFF	TGTGCCAGCGTTGGGACTAGCGGGGACAATGAGCAGTTCTTC
NA	NA	TRBV7-9	TRBJ2-7	CASSNGGAPYEQYF	TGTGCCAGCAGCAATGGTGGGGCGCCCTACGAGCAGTACTTC
NA	NA	TRBV2	TRBJ2-5	CASRFQGTQETQYF	TGTGCCAGCAGGTTCCAGGGGACCCAAGAGACCCAGTACTTC
NA	NA	TRBV28	TRBJ2-7	CASSLGTGYEQYF	TGTGCCAGCAGTTTAGGGACGGGCTACGAGCAGTACTTC
once	TRBD2	TRBV19	TRBJ2-1	CASSMAAGIEQFF	TGTGCCAGTAGTATGGCAGCGGGGATTGAGCAGTTCTTC
NA	TRBD2	TRBV12-3/TRBV12-4	TRBJ2-5	CASSWTSGKTQYF	TGTGCCAGCAGTTGGACTAGCGGGAAGACCCAGTACTTC
NA	NA	TRBV30	TRBJ2-1	CAWADGGYNEQFF	TGTGCCTGGGCAGATGGGGGTTACAATGAGCAGTTCTTC
NA	TRBD2	TRBV13	TRBJ2-1	CASSPRTSGGNEQFF	TGTGCCAGCAGCCCGCGGACTAGCGGGGGGAATGAGCAGTTCTTC
NA	TRBD2	TRBV4-3	TRBJ2-1	CASSQGLAGEGEQFF	TGCGCCAGCAGCCAAGGACTAGCGGGAGAAGGTGAGCAGTTCTTC
NA	NA	TRBV30	TRBJ2-3	CAWTVGSPTDTQYF	TGTGCCTGGACCGTCGGGAGCCCCACAGATACGCAGTATTTT
NA	NA	TRBV2	TRBJ1-2	CASSGTVAGDLYGYTF	TGTGCCAGCAGTGGGACAGTGGCGGGCGACCTCTATGGCTACACCTTC
NA	NA	TRBV5-6	TRBJ2-5	CASSPGVEETQYF	TGTGCCAGCAGCCCTGGGGTCGAAGAGACCCAGTACTTC
NA	TRBD1	TRBV11-2	TRBJ1-5	CASSLGGQGLSNQPQHF	TGTGCCAGCAGCTTAGGGGGACAGGGGTTAAGCAATCAGCCCCAGCATTTT
few	NA	TRBV6-5	TRBJ2-3	CASSYHLSDTQYF	TGTGCCAGCAGTTACCATTTGTCGGATACGCAGTATTTT
NA	NA	TRBV6-2/TRBV6-3	TRBJ1-5	CASSTPPDGNSNQPQHF	TGTGCCAGCAGTACCCCCCCCGACGGGAATAGCAATCAGCCCCAGCATTTT
NA	NA	TRBV20-1	TRBJ2-1	CSAPPGEAGEQFF	TGCAGTGCTCCCCCGGGGGAAGCGGGTGAGCAGTTCTTC